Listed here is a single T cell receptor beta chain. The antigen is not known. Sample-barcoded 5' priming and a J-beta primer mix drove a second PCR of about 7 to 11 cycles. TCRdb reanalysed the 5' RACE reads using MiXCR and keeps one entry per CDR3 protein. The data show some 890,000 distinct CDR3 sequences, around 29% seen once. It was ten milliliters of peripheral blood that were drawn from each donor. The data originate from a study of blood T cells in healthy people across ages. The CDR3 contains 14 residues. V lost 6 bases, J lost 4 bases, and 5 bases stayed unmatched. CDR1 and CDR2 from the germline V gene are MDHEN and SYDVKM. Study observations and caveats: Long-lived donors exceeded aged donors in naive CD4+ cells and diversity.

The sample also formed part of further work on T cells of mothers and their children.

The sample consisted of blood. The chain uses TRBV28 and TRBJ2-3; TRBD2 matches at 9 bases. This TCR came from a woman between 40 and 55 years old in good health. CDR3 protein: CASRSSGGPDTQYF. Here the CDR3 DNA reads TGTGCCAGCAGGAGCAGCGGGGGGCCAGATACGCAGTATTTT.